The source of this TCR beta chain is a study of identifying expanded T cells in peripheral blood (dated by TCRdb to the late 2010s). Notes on the research overall: Technical replicates were generated by sequencing separate aliquots of the same genomic DNA pool, and four replicates were compared pairwise. The paper as a whole reports these results and caveats: About 1.1 differentially abundant clones were flagged by the binomial model between technical replicates, whereas about 17 and 20 were flagged over roughly two weeks and four weeks, respectively. Variance in clone template counts between two-week samples significantly increased with total template count across all healthy donors. The authors expected biological variance in healthy repertoires might increase further over much longer intervals such as months to years. Across all healthy-donor time intervals, the beta-binomial model significantly lowered both the number of clones called differentially abundant and the false-positive rate.

No immune events, such as infections, were documented for the healthy donors during the collection period. Healthy-donor blood repertoires served as a training cohort to calibrate time-dependent variance in a beta-binomial model of T-cell clone differential abundance. The training cohort included 10 or so healthy donors, of whom 3 were female and 7 were male. On average the donors were approximately 43 years old, and their ages spanned roughly 25 to 65 years. Whole blood from each healthy donor was obtained from a commercial supplier and was collected at three time points about two weeks apart. For immunosequencing, genomic DNA was extracted from unsorted whole blood. TCRbeta CDR3 regions were profiled with the immunoSEQ Assay using bias-controlled multiplex PCR amplification of genomic DNA. On the study's bioinformatics: The absolute abundance of each unique TCRbeta CDR3 region was quantified after sequences were collapsed and filtered. Two models were used to test differential abundance: a binomial model (Fisher-equivalent) and a beta-binomial model that adds time-dependent variance fitted from healthy donors. Clones with fewer than 5 combined templates were removed, and a clone was called differentially abundant if the clone's Benjamini-Hochberg FDR was below 0.01. In the beta-binomial model, variance was expressed as a function of the total template count across the two samples, in the form v = (b*log(k)+a)^2. As stored in TCRdb, this immuneACCESS dataset retains in-frame rearrangements with V and J assigned. A fraction of the clones does not appear; measured against another copy, unresolved V genes explain less than half of the discrepancy, and the remainder lacks a known reason. The DNA was the basis for D and trimming; V, J and clone size are from that table. The sample profile shows 120,000 or so clones; approximately 88% of them were found once. Jointly, the top ten make up around 3.3% of the sample.

CDR1 and CDR2 (SQVTM, ANQGSEA) derive from the germline V gene. The germline V end is reduced by 4 bases and the J end by 15 bases; junction bases left unmatched: 12. The CDR3 spans 12 residues, from the cysteine through the phenylalanine. Only the CDR3 DNA stays, 36 bases, in frame from base 1. This clone was seen at least ten times. There is no known antigen for this receptor. The record has no base qualities; no much larger clone is one base away. The sequence links TRBV29-1 to TRBJ2-3, with 8 bases aligning to TRBD2. The TCR sequence derives from a person aged 18-69 years in good health. The sequenced sample consisted of blood. The CDR3 reads as follows: CSVGIVSGGGYF. The bases read TGCAGCGTTGGAATTGTAAGCGGGGGAGGATATTTT.